These T cell receptor beta chains were read from a single sample in a study of shared clonotypes between healthy human individuals. The table came from immunoSEQ multiplex PCR; TCRdb's copy has only in-frame clones and leaves some out. The repertoire holds a few million clones, with about 94% as singletons. The sequencing sample was made of naive CD4+ T cells sorted from blood. All receptors derive from a man between 18 and 29 years old in good health. Each CDR3 is given with its conserved first and last residue. D genes are given only for firm matches. Not every row has a clone size; where given, it reads once, few, many or a size class.

length	size	D	V	J	DNA	CDR3
17	.	.	TRBV11-2	TRBJ1-4	TGTGCCAGCAGCTTAGGGGTAGGGTTAAGGACTAATGAAAAACTGTTTTTT	CASSLGVGLRTNEKLFF
15	.	TRBD1	TRBV11-3	TRBJ1-1	TGTGCCAGCAGCTTGGGGACAGGGGTTCGTACTGAAGCTTTCTTT	CASSLGTGVRTEAFF
16	.	TRBD1	TRBV5-1	TRBJ1-4	TGCGCCAGCAGCTTGACAGGGACAGCAACTAATGAAAAACTGTTTTTT	CASSLTGTATNEKLFF
16	.	.	TRBV18	TRBJ2-1	TGTGCCAGCTCACCACCGTCCGGCGGGACCTACAATGAGCAGTTCTTC	CASSPPSGGTYNEQFF
15	.	TRBD2	TRBV9	TRBJ2-3	TGTGCCAGCAGCGTAAGGGAGGGCGCGGGAGATACGCAGTATTTT	CASSVREGAGDTQYF
14	.	TRBD1	TRBV6-1	TRBJ2-7	TGTGCCAGCCTTAGGGACAGGGGGCACTACGAGCAGTACTTC	CASLRDRGHYEQYF
16	.	.	TRBV9	TRBJ2-7	TGTGCCAGCAGCCCCCGAGATTACTCTCTCTCCGGCGAGCAGTACTTC	CASSPRDYSLSGEQYF
10	few	.	TRBV29-1	TRBJ1-1	TGCAGCGCTAAGACAACCGAAGCTTTCTTT	CSAKTTEAFF
14	.	.	TRBV6-1	TRBJ1-2	TGTGCCAGCAGTCGCCGGACGGAGAACTATGGCTACACCTTC	CASSRRTENYGYTF
11	.	.	TRBV30	TRBJ2-7	TGTGCCTGGAGTAACGTCTACGAGCAGTACTTC	CAWSNVYEQYF
16	once	TRBD2	TRBV7-2	TRBJ2-7	TGTGCCAGCAGCCTAAGGACTAGCGGGGGGGCCTACGAGCAGTACTTC	CASSLRTSGGAYEQYF
22	.	TRBD2	TRBV30	TRBJ2-1	TGTGCCTGGAGTGTAAGTCGGACCGGGACTAGCGGTCGGTTGAGCTCCTACAATGAGCAGTTCTTC	CAWSVSRTGTSGRLSSYNEQFF
12	.	.	TRBV29-1	TRBJ1-2	TGCAGCGCACAGGGTTGGAGCTATGGCTACACCTTC	CSAQGWSYGYTF
15	.	.	TRBV7-2	TRBJ1-6	TGTGCCAGCAGCTTAGTTGGGGGGGGGAATTCACCCCTCCACTTT	CASSLVGGGNSPLHF
12	.	.	TRBV6-5	TRBJ2-4	TGTGCCAGCAGTCGGGACAAAAACATTCAGTACTTC	CASSRDKNIQYF
14	.	TRBD1	TRBV18	TRBJ1-1	TGTGCCAGCTCACCGGACAGGGGAAACACTGAAGCTTTCTTT	CASSPDRGNTEAFF
13	.	.	TRBV29-1	TRBJ2-5	TGCAGCGTGACCGGAGGGATCGGTGAGACCCAGTACTTC	CSVTGGIGETQYF
16	once	TRBD1	TRBV7-2	TRBJ2-1	TGTGCCAGCAGCTTAGTCGGGACAGGCGTTTACAATGAGCAGTTCTTC	CASSLVGTGVYNEQFF
13	.	.	TRBV19	TRBJ1-5	TGTGCCAGTAGTATAGATCTGACTAGGCCCCAGCATTTT	CASSIDLTRPQHF
14	.	TRBD2	TRBV5-1	TRBJ2-7	TGCGCCAGCAGCTTGACTAGCGGGGCGTACGAGCAGTACTTC	CASSLTSGAYEQYF
13	.	.	TRBV2	TRBJ2-7	TGTGCCAGCAGTGAGCAGGGAACCTACGAGCAGTACTTC	CASSEQGTYEQYF
15	.	TRBD1	TRBV2	TRBJ1-2	TGTGCCAGCAGTGAAGCAGGGACAGGGAACTATGGCTACACCTTC	CASSEAGTGNYGYTF
13	.	.	TRBV11-2	TRBJ1-2	TGTGCCAGCAGCTTAGGGGGAGGCTATGGCTACACCTTC	CASSLGGGYGYTF
15	.	.	TRBV11-2	TRBJ1-4	TGTGCCAGCAGCCAAGAGGGCCTCAAGGGGGAAAAACTGTTTTTT	CASSQEGLKGEKLFF
16	.	TRBD2	TRBV6-6	TRBJ2-5	TGTGCCAGCAGTTACTGGACCACCGGGACTAGAGAGACCCAGTACTTC	CASSYWTTGTRETQYF
16	.	.	TRBV7-2	TRBJ2-7	TGTGCCAGCAGCTCGGCGGACAGTCTACAAAACTACGAGCAGTACTTC	CASSSADSLQNYEQYF
15	.	TRBD1	TRBV19	TRBJ1-1	TGTGCCAGTATCCCACGGGGACAGGGGAACACTGAAGCTTTCTTT	CASIPRGQGNTEAFF
17	.	.	TRBV4-1	TRBJ2-5	TGCGCCAGCAGCCTAGTGGCAGGTAACAGGGTCCAAGAGACCCAGTACTTC	CASSLVAGNRVQETQYF
12	.	.	TRBV7-9	TRBJ2-1	TGTGCCGTTGATAGACTGTACAATGAGCAGTTCTTC	CAVDRLYNEQFF
16	.	TRBD2	TRBV5-1	TRBJ2-1	TGCGCCAGCAGCTTGGCCGAACTAGCGGGAGCAGGTTCGTCGTTCTTC	CASSLAELAGAGSSFF
16	.	.	TRBV9	TRBJ1-6	TGTGCCAGCAGCGTGGAGATTGGCGTAGGGGGTTCACCCCTCCACTTT	CASSVEIGVGGSPLHF
16	.	.	TRBV4-1	TRBJ1-3	TGCGCCAGCAGCCAAGGTTTTGGGGGAACTGGAAACACCATATATTTT	CASSQGFGGTGNTIYF
16	.	.	TRBV21-1	TRBJ1-1	TGTGCCAGCAGCAAAAGGGGTCAGGGGTTGAACACTGAAGCTTTCTTT	CASSKRGQGLNTEAFF
15	.	.	TRBV5-1	TRBJ1-1	TGCGCCAGCAGCTTGGTGTTGGGGGCAGGCACTGAAGCTTTCTTT	CASSLVLGAGTEAFF
16	once	TRBD1	TRBV7-9	TRBJ2-4	TGTGCCAGCAGCCGTTATGAGGGGGCGACCAAAAACATTCAGTACTTC	CASSRYEGATKNIQYF
14	.	TRBD1	TRBV30	TRBJ1-2	TGTGCCTTAACCGGGACAGGGAGTCGGTATGGCTACACCTTC	CALTGTGSRYGYTF
16	.	.	TRBV7-2	TRBJ1-3	TGTGCCAGCAGCTTGGTCGGCGTGACTATCGGAAACACCATATATTTT	CASSLVGVTIGNTIYF
15	.	TRBD1	TRBV6-1	TRBJ2-7	TGTGCCAGCAGTGGGAGGACAGGAATCTCCTACGAGCAGTACTTC	CASSGRTGISYEQYF
14	.	.	TRBV18	TRBJ2-7	TGTGCCAGCTCACCAGGGCAACAGTCCTACGAGCAGTACTTC	CASSPGQQSYEQYF
12	.	.	TRBV7-9	TRBJ2-3	TGTGCCAGCAGCTTAGGGGGGACTCAGCAGTATTTT	CASSLGGTQQYF
15	.	TRBD1	TRBV5-4	TRBJ1-4	TGTGCCAGCAGCTTAAAGGGACAGCTGATGGAAAAACTGTTTTTT	CASSLKGQLMEKLFF
13	.	.	TRBV5-6	TRBJ1-1	TGTGCCAGCAGCTTGGGGAGGAACACTGAAGCTTTCTTT	CASSLGRNTEAFF